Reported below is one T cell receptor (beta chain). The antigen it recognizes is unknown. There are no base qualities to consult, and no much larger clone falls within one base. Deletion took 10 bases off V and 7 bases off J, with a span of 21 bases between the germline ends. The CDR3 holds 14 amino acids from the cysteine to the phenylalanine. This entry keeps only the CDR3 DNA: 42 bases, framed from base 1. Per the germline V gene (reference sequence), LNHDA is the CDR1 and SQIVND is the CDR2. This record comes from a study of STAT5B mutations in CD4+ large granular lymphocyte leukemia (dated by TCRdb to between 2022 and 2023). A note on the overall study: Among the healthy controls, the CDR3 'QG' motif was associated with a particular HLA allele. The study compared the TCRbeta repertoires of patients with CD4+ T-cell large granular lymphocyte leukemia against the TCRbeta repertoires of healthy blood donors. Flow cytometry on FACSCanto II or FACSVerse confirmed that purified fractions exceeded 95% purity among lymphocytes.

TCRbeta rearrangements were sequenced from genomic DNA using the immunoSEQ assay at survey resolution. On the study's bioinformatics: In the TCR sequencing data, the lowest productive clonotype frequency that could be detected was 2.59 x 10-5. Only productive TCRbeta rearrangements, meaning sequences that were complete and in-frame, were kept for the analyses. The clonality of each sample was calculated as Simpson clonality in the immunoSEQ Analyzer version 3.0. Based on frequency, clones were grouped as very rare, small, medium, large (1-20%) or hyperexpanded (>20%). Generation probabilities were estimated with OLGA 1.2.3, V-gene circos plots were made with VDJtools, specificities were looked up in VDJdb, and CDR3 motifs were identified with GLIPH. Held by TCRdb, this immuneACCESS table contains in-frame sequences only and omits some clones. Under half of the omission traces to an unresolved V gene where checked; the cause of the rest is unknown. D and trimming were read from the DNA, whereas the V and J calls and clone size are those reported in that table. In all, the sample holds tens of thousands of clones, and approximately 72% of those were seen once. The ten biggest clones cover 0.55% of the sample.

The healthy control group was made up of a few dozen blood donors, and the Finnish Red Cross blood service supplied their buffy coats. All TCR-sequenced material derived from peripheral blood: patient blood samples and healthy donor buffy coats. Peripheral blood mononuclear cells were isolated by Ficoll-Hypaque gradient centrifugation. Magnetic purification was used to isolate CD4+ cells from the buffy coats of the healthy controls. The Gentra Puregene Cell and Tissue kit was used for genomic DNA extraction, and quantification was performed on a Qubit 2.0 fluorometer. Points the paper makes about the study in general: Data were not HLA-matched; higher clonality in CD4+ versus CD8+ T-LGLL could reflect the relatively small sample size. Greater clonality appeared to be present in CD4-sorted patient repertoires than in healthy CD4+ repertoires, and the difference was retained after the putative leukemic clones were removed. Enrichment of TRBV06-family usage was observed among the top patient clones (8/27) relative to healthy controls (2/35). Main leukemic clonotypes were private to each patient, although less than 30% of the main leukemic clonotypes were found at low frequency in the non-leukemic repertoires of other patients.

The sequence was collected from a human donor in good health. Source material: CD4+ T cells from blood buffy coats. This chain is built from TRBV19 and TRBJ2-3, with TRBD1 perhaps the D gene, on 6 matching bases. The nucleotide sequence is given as TGTGCCACGGTCAGGGGAGTCGGGTCGAATACGCAGTATTTT. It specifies CATVRGVGSNTQYF. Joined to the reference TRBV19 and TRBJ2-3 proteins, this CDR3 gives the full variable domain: DGGITQSPKYLFRKEGQNVTLSCEQNLNHDAMYWYRQDPGQGLRLIYYSQIVNDFQKGDIAEGYSVSREKKESFPLTVTSAQKNPTAFYLCATVRGVGSNTQYFGPGTRLTVL.